This T cell receptor (beta chain) was observed in a study of neurological immune-mediated disorders. Time point defined: longitudinal time-point 3. About this clonotype: A much larger clone lies one base from this, so it may be a read error.

TCRdb analysed the 5' RACE reads with MiXCR anew, one entry per CDR3 protein. The sample has about 53,000 distinct CDR3 sequences; roughly 8.3% are singletons. Germline CDR1 reads SGDLS; CDR2 reads YYNGEE. This CDR3 region has 15 residues. The sample was PBMCs. This receptor was identified in a woman between 40 and 50 years old in good health. This chain links TRBV9 with TRBJ2-2, with no clear D. DNA for the CDR3: TGTTCCAGCAGCCACCCTTTTTTAAACACCGGGGAGCTGTTTTTT. It encodes CSSSHPFLNTGELFF.